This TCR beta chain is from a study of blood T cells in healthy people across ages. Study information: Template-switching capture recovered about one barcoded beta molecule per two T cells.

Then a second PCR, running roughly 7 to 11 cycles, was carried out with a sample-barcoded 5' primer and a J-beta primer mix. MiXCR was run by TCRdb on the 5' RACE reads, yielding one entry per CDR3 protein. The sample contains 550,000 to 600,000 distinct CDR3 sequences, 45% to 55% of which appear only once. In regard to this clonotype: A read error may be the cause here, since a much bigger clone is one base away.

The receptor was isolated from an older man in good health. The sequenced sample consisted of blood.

DNA of the CDR3: TGTGCCAGCTTCACCCGACGGGGCTACGAGCAGTACTTC. It translates to CASFTRRGYEQYF. The rearrangement links TRBV6-5 to TRBJ2-7, with D maybe TRBD2 (5 bases). The V end was cut by 8 bases, the J end by 3 bases, with 14 bases between. This CDR3 contains 13 residues. CDR1 MNHEY and CDR2 SVGAGI come from the germline V gene.